The 25 T cell receptor beta chains below come from one sample, sequenced in a study of spatial heterogeneity in lung cancer. TCRdb fed the 5' RACE reads into MiXCR, producing one record per CDR3 protein. The sample lists more than 10,000 distinct CDR3 sequences; 3% to 4.5% were seen once. The time point: sample taken at primary tumor resection. Material: PBMCs, obtained at surgery. These TCRs come from a male donor with early-stage non-small cell lung cancer.

As for this clonotype: A much larger clone lies a single base off, so this may be a read error. The rearrangement uses TRBV20-1 and TRBJ1-1, with no clear D. Trimming stripped 6 bases from V and 6 bases from J, with 23 bases between. CDR1 and CDR2 from the germline V gene are DFQATT and SNEGSKA (reference sequence). The CDR3 spans 15 residues. CDR3 in amino acids: CSAASRTTLGAEAFF. As DNA, the CDR3 is TGCAGTGCCGCCTCACGGACCACACTTGGGGCTGAAGCTTTCTTT.

The V call is TRBV7-3, the J call TRBJ2-3; TRBD1 might be the D (5 bases). The CDR3 is 14 amino acids. Germline assignment: CDR1 SGHTA and CDR2 FQGTGA. V was shortened by 5 bases and J by 5 bases, with 14 bases between the two germline ends. CDR3 residues: CASSTPSQGDTQYF. The DNA of the CDR3 is TGTGCCAGCAGCACCCCATCCCAGGGAGATACGCAGTATTTT.

By frequency in the sample, this clonotype is medium-sized. This sequence joins TRBV4-3 and TRBJ1-3, with 7 bases fitting TRBD1. Germline lookup yields CDR1 LGHNA and CDR2 YSLEER. CDR3 length: 14 residues. V lost 4 bases to trimming and J lost 4 bases; unmatched junction nucleotides: 4. The CDR3 DNA reads as TGCGCCAGCAGCCCAGGGGGTTCAGGAAACACCATATATTTT. Translated: CASSPGGSGNTIYF.

This clonotype was counted at least ten times. The chain couples TRBV9 to TRBJ2-1; D not certain. Germline-derived CDR1 and CDR2 are SGDLS and YYNGEE. The CDR3 sequence is 16 residues long. Trimming removed 4 bases from V and 4 bases from J, with 18 bases in between. As DNA, the CDR3 is TGTGCCAGCAGCTTCGGAAGTTCCGACCTTTACAATGAGCAGTTCTTC. It encodes CASSFGSSDLYNEQFF. Using reference TRBV9 and TRBJ2-1 for the parts outside the CDR3, the full variable domain is DSGVTQTPKHLITATGQRVTLRCSPRSGDLSVYWYQQSLDQGLQFLIQYYNGEERAKGNILERFSAQQFPDLHSELNLSSLELGDSALYFCASSFGSSDLYNEQFFGPGTRLTVL.

This clonotype was seen many times. This chain links TRBV28 with TRBJ1-3, with D unresolved. This CDR3 spans 16 amino acids. V lost 2 bases, J lost 2 bases, and 13 bases lay in between. Looked up from germline, CDR1 is MDHEN and CDR2 is SYDVKM. CDR3 DNA sequence: TGTGCCAGCAGTTTAAGTCCCCGGGAGGCTGGAAACACCATATATTTT. Translation: CASSLSPREAGNTIYF.

This clonotype was observed many times. This chain uses TRBV12-3 or TRBV12-4 with TRBJ2-6, with D possibly being TRBD2 (6 bases). The V and J ends lost 7 bases and 4 bases respectively, with 14 bases between them. This CDR3 is 15 amino acids long. The CDR3 spells CASTTRGTGANVLTF. The CDR3 coding sequence is TGTGCCAGCACCACCCGGGGGACCGGGGCCAACGTCCTGACTTTC.

This clonotype was seen at least ten times. The V gene is TRBV20-1, the J gene TRBJ2-2; 11 nucleotides agree with TRBD2. The ends lost 3 bases at V and 7 bases at J; junction bases unmatched: 1. The CDR3 length is 13 residues. Per germline, CDR1 DFQATT and CDR2 SNEGSKA (reference sequence). The CDR3 here is CSASSGRVGELFF. The CDR3 DNA sequence: TGCAGTGCTAGTAGCGGGAGGGTCGGGGAGCTGTTTTTT.

This clonotype has ten or more counts. V is TRBV5-1 and J is TRBJ1-1, with 10 bases identical to TRBD1. The V and J ends lost 4 bases and 1 base, in that order; junction bases with no gene match: 7. This CDR3 contains 16 residues. From germline, CDR1 is SGHRS and CDR2 YFSETQ. As DNA, the CDR3 is TGCGCCAGCAGCCCAAGACAGGGGGCGGAGAACACTGAAGCTTTCTTT. Its protein is CASSPRQGAENTEAFF.

This clonotype was counted many times. The gene calls are TRBV12-3 or TRBV12-4 and TRBJ2-2; 8 bases fit TRBD1. This CDR3 is 16 amino acids long. V lost 5 bases to trimming and J lost 3 bases; unmatched junction nucleotides: 8. CDR3 DNA: TGTGCCAGCAGTCTAGGACAGGGATGGGACACCGGGGAGCTGTTTTTT. Translating it yields CASSLGQGWDTGELFF.

The sample holds many counts of this clonotype. The J gene is TRBJ1-6, the V gene TRBV2; TRBD1 agrees at 9 bases. The germline gives CDR1 SNHLY, CDR2 FYNNEI. The CDR3 is made up of 14 amino acids. J lost 7 bases, V lost 8 bases, and 6 bases had no gene match. The CDR3 DNA reads TGTGCCAGCGCTTGGGACAGGGTCAATTCACCCCTCCACTTT. It encodes CASAWDRVNSPLHF.

This clonotype was counted many times. The chain has TRBV2 and TRBJ2-2, with a weak D call TRBD2 (5 bases). Germline V gives CDR1 SNHLY, CDR2 FYNNEI. This CDR3 spans 14 amino acids. V lost 7 bases, J lost 0 bases, and 9 bases lay in between. The CDR3 sequence is CASTQLANTGELFF. CDR3 coding DNA: TGTGCCAGCACACAACTAGCGAACACCGGGGAGCTGTTTTTT.

This clonotype was counted ten times or more. The chain uses TRBV20-1 and TRBJ2-1; TRBD2 matches at 8 bases. With V trimmed by 0 bases and J by 8 bases, 12 bases remained unmatched. The CDR3 spans 16 residues. Looked up from germline, CDR1 is DFQATT and CDR2 is SNEGSKA (reference sequence). CDR3 sequence reads: CSARDPLVAGGDEQFF. CDR3 DNA sequence: TGCAGTGCTAGAGATCCCCTGGTGGCGGGAGGTGATGAGCAGTTCTTC.

This clonotype was recorded at least ten times. The chain joins TRBV5-6 to TRBJ2-6; D not certain. The CDR3 loop spans 13 amino acids. Trimming stripped 5 bases from V and 2 bases from J, with 5 bases between. The germline V gene encodes CDR1 SGHDT and CDR2 YYEEEE. DNA of the CDR3: TGTGCCAGCAGTCTGCCTGGGGCCAACGTCCTGACTTTC. Amino acid sequence: CASSLPGANVLTF.

At least ten counts were recorded for this clonotype. The gene calls are TRBV7-8 and TRBJ1-2, with D possibly matching TRBD1 (5 bases). V lost 5 bases to trimming and J lost 8 bases, with 15 bases between them. Germline loops: CDR1 SGHVS, CDR2 FQNEAQ. There are 13 residues in the CDR3. In DNA, the CDR3 is TGTGCCAGCAGCCCATTACGGGGGGAGGGCTACACCTTC. It codes for CASSPLRGEGYTF.

This clonotype was recorded many times. The genes are TRBV6-2 or TRBV6-3 and TRBJ2-7; D may be TRBD1 or TRBD2 (6 bases each). CDR3 size: 16 residues. The germline V and J ends were trimmed by 0 bases and 3 bases, with 15 bases remaining between them. The germline gives CDR1 MNHEY, CDR2 SVGEGT. In nucleotides, the CDR3 is TGTGCCAGCAGTTACTCGATGGGGGGCTTTCTCTACGAGCAGTACTTC. Translation: CASSYSMGGFLYEQYF.

A word on this clonotype: A single base separates this from a much larger clone, so it may be a read error. V gene TRBV28 combines with J gene TRBJ2-7; 9 bases agree with TRBD2. This CDR3 contains 14 residues. Germline V gene lookup returns CDR1 MDHEN and CDR2 SYDVKM. The CDR3 nucleotides read TGTGCCAGCAGTTTCCTAGCGGGGAACTACGAGCGGTACTTC. Amino acids: CASSFLAGNYERYF.

This clonotype was observed a handful of times. V and J are TRBV30 and TRBJ2-5; 8 bases match TRBD2. The CDR3 loop spans 14 amino acids. Germline CDR1 reads GTSNPN; CDR2 reads SVGIG (reference sequence). The junction had 5 bases not matched to a gene; V was cut back by 3 bases and J by 2 bases. CDR3 sequence: CAWRIAGRQETQYF. The CDR3 DNA reads as TGTGCCTGGAGGATAGCGGGGCGACAAGAGACCCAGTACTTC.

This clonotype was picked up a small number of times. The rearrangement uses TRBV20-1 and TRBJ2-1; 9 bases agree with TRBD2. There are 17 residues in the CDR3. Germline CDR1 DFQATT, CDR2 SNEGSKA (reference sequence). V trimming: 5 bases; J trimming: 1 base; junction bases outside the gene matches: 12. CDR3 bases: TGCAGTGCTCCGAACCGAATTAGCGGGAGTTCCTACAATGAGCAGTTCTTC. Its protein is CSAPNRISGSSYNEQFF.

At least ten counts were recorded for this clonotype. The genes are TRBV19 and TRBJ1-4; TRBD1 matches 9 bases. Germline V gene sequence: CDR1 LNHDA, CDR2 SQIVND (reference sequence). The length of the CDR3 is 16 residues. With 6 bases clipped from V and 5 bases from J, the junction kept 10 bases outside the gene matches. The CDR3 DNA follows: TGTGCCAGTAGGGACCCCGGGACAGGGAAGAATGAAAAACTGTTTTTT. As protein: CASRDPGTGKNEKLFF.

This clonotype was picked up many times. The chain couples TRBV11-3 to TRBJ2-7; 12 bases are a match to TRBD1. The V gene's germline CDR1 is SGHNT and CDR2 YENEEA. The CDR3 is made up of 15 amino acids. V shed 5 bases and J 2 bases; nucleotides not matched to a gene: 4. For the CDR3, the DNA is TGTGCCAGCAGCCAGGGACAGGGGGCGGCCTACGAGCAGTACTTC. As protein: CASSQGQGAAYEQYF.

In its sample, this clonotype was seen a few times. The chain links TRBV7-2 to TRBJ2-7; TRBD2 matches 7 bases. Per germline, CDR1 SGHTA and CDR2 FQGNSA. J lost 4 bases, V lost 2 bases, and 8 bases had no gene match. CDR3 size: 15 residues. The CDR3 protein is CASSLFGSGPYEQYF. The CDR3 coding sequence is TGTGCCAGCAGCTTATTTGGTAGCGGGCCTTACGAGCAGTACTTC.

This clonotype was recorded many times. The CDR3 reads CASSQKGQGYSPLHF. DNA of the CDR3: TGTGCCAGCAGCCAAAAGGGACAGGGTTATTCACCCCTCCACTTT. The genes are TRBV3-1 and TRBJ1-6, with 9 bases fitting TRBD1. Germline V CDR1 and CDR2: LGHDT, YNNKEL (reference sequence). This CDR3 region has 15 residues. Trimming removed 2 bases from V and 8 bases from J; junction bases left unmatched: 4.

In this sample, this clonotype turned up many times. V is TRBV9 and J is TRBJ2-3; D is uncertain. Deletions cut 0 bases from V and 6 bases from J, with 11 bases between. CDR1 and CDR2 from the germline V gene are SGDLS and YYNGEE. The CDR3 is 14 residues long. DNA for the CDR3: TGTGCCAGCAGCGTAGCCCACCAGCAGGATACGCAGTATTTT. Residues: CASSVAHQQDTQYF.

This chain connects TRBV27 to TRBJ1-5; D is unresolved. Trimming shortened V by 5 bases and J by 0 bases, and 17 bases separated the two germline ends. The germline V gene encodes CDR1 MNHEY and CDR2 SMNVEV (reference sequence). This CDR3 region has 17 residues. CDR3 nucleotide sequence: TGTGCCAGCAGTCCAGGACTGGACCCGTATAGCAATCAGCCCCAGCATTTT. It is translated as CASSPGLDPYSNQPQHF.

This clonotype was recorded many times. This chain links TRBV10-3 with TRBJ1-1; D is ambiguous. Per germline, CDR1 ENHRY and CDR2 SYGVKD. V lost 5 bases to trimming and J lost 5 bases, with 21 bases between them. This CDR3 comprises 16 residues. The chain's CDR3 is CAISSGLARVRTEAFF. The CDR3 region has the DNA TGTGCCATCAGTTCCGGACTGGCCCGGGTGAGGACTGAAGCTTTCTTT.